The 27 T cell receptor beta chains below come from one sample, sequenced in a study of T cell repertoires in ileal Crohn's disease. Data came from immunoSEQ multiplex PCR; TCRdb stores just in-frame clones and leaves some out. The repertoire holds 910 or so clones, with 75% to 85% as singletons. Sequencing input: ileal tissue. These receptors all come from an adult with Crohn's disease.

The V call is TRBV6-1, the J call TRBJ1-2, with 11 bases matching TRBD1. This CDR3 is built from 15 residues. Germline loops: CDR1 MNHNS, CDR2 SASEGT. With V trimmed by 2 bases and J by 8 bases, 7 bases remained unmatched. CDR3 nucleotide sequence: TGTGCCAGCAGTGAAAGGGGACAGGGGGTTTCAGGCTACACCTTC. Protein sequence: CASSERGQGVSGYTF.

The chain recombines TRBV6-4 with TRBJ2-3; maybe TRBD1 (6 bases). From germline, CDR1 is MRHNA and CDR2 SNTAGT. V was pared by 3 bases and J by 13 bases, with 11 bases between. The CDR3 is made up of 11 amino acids. The CDR3 here is CASSDGDTEYF. In DNA, the CDR3 is TGTGCCAGCAGTGATGGGGACACGGAGTATTTT.

This clone was counted only a few times. The J gene is TRBJ2-7, the V gene TRBV6-5; 7 bases agree with TRBD1. With 6 bases clipped from V and 2 bases from J, the junction kept 10 bases outside the gene matches. Germline V gene sequence: CDR1 MNHEY, CDR2 SVGAGI. The CDR3 runs 15 residues. The CDR3 sequence: CASSHEQGRAYEQYF. The CDR3 DNA reads TGTGCCAGCAGCCATGAACAGGGGCGTGCCTACGAGCAGTACTTC.

The chain links TRBV27 to TRBJ1-2; maybe TRBD1 (6 bases). The CDR3 totals 14 residues. The germline gives CDR1 MNHEY, CDR2 SMNVEV (reference sequence). Trimming removed 6 bases at V and 5 bases at J, with 16 bases between. CDR3 region: CASRLYAGEYGYTF. CDR3 DNA sequence: TGTGCCAGCAGACTATACGCAGGGGAGTATGGCTACACCTTC.

This rearrangement joins TRBV10-2 to TRBJ2-7; TRBD2 matches 9 bases. The CDR3 length is 13 residues. The junction had 5 bases not matched to a gene; V was cut back by 5 bases and J by 6 bases. Per the germline V gene, CDR1 is WSHSY and CDR2 is SAAADI. This CDR3 is CASSRSGGLEQYF. The CDR3 DNA reads TGCGCCAGCAGTAGGAGCGGGGGGCTCGAGCAGTACTTC.

The V gene is TRBV19, the J gene TRBJ2-7; D not resolved. This CDR3 is 13 amino acids long. The germline V gene has CDR1 LNHDA and CDR2 SQIVND (reference sequence). V gave up 3 bases and J gave up 7 bases, with 13 bases separating them. CDR3 loop: CASSIAVRQEQYF. As DNA, the CDR3 is TGTGCCAGTAGTATCGCGGTTCGGCAGGAGCAGTACTTC.

The genes are TRBV5-6 and TRBJ2-5, with TRBD2 matching 9 bases. The CDR3 consists of 14 residues. V lost 4 bases to trimming and J lost 4 bases; unmatched junction nucleotides: 5. Germline-derived CDR1 and CDR2 are SGHDT and YYEEEE. The CDR3 reads CASSVPTSGETQYF. CDR3 DNA: TGTGCCAGCAGCGTACCGACTAGCGGAGAGACCCAGTACTTC. Full variable domain (missing parts from reference TRBV5-6 and TRBJ2-5): DAGVTQSPTHLIKTRGQQVTLRCSPKSGHDTVSWYQQALGQGPQFIFQYYEEEERQRGNFPDRFSGHQFPNYSSELNVNALLLGDSALYLCASSVPTSGETQYFGPGTRLLVL.

This clone was observed a few times. The chain is built from TRBV21-1 and TRBJ1-5; the table's D call of TRBD1 was not tested on the DNA. TRBV21-1 constitutes a pseudogene. CDR3 length equals 16 residues. The CDR3 bases are TGTGCCAGCAGGTTTAACGTACATTGGCATCATCAGCCCCAGCATTTT. It codes for CASRFNVHWHHQPQHF.

V is TRBV19 and J is TRBJ2-3, with D tentatively TRBD2 (6 bases). Trimming shortened V by 2 bases and J by 5 bases, and 11 bases separated the two germline ends. Germline CDR1 and CDR2: LNHDA and SQIVND (reference sequence). This CDR3 comprises 14 residues. CDR3 loop: CASSIKFGGDTQYF. The CDR3 nucleotides are TGTGCCAGTAGTATAAAGTTCGGGGGAGATACGCAGTATTTT.

The gene calls are TRBV13 and TRBJ1-4; D perhaps matches TRBD1 (5 bases). Germline V CDR1 and CDR2: PRHDT, FYEKMQ (reference sequence). Trimming took off 0 bases at V and 12 bases at J, with 20 bases between the two ends. The CDR3 has 16 residues. In DNA form, the CDR3 reads TGTGCCAGCAGCTTAGGGGCCGGACCTCAGGGATCGGAACTGTTTTTT. Translation: CASSLGAGPQGSELFF.

As regards this clone: An end of the junction does not agree with germline; a read error may underlie this. The chain employs TRBV7-7 and TRBJ2-5; 9 bases map to TRBD1. CDR1 SSHAT and CDR2 FNYEAQ come from the germline V gene (reference sequence). The CDR3 extends over 15 amino acids. This CDR3 reads CASSPGQGSFETQYF. The CDR3 bases are TGTGCTAGCAGCCCCGGACAGGGGAGTTTTGAGACCCAGTACTTC.

This chain links TRBV5-4 with TRBJ1-1; the D is unclear. V was trimmed by 0 bases and J by 4 bases, leaving 4 bases between them. Germline values: CDR1 SGHNT, CDR2 YYREEE (reference sequence). CDR3 length equals 12 residues. The CDR3 DNA reads as TGTGCCAGCAGCTTGGAAGCCACTGAAGCTTTCTTT. Its protein product is CASSLEATEAFF.

The chain carries TRBV18 and TRBJ1-2, with 9 positions matching TRBD1. Germline trimming cut 3 bases from V and 6 bases from J; bases unmatched to any gene: 2. Germline loops: CDR1 KGHSH, CDR2 LQKENI. This CDR3 comprises 13 residues. The CDR3 DNA sequence: TGTGCCAGCTCACCCCGGACAGGGGATGGCTACACCTTC. Translating it yields CASSPRTGDGYTF.

As DNA, the CDR3 is TGTGCTAGTGTAGCGGACAGGGGGGCCTACAATGAGCAGTTCTTC. This sequence encodes CASVADRGAYNEQFF. This chain connects TRBV12-5 to TRBJ2-1; 10 bases match TRBD1. J lost 2 bases, V lost 7 bases, and 5 bases had no gene match. Germline V gives CDR1 LGHNT, CDR2 FRNRAP. The CDR3 spans 15 residues.

The chain carries TRBV30 and TRBJ2-2; 9 positions agree with TRBD1. V gave up 1 base and J gave up 5 bases; unmatched junction bases: 8. The germline CDR1 and CDR2 sequences are GTSNPN and SVGIG (reference sequence). The CDR3 is 16 residues long. CDR3 in DNA: TGTGCCTGGAGTGGGGACAGGGTAGGGGGAACCGGGGAGCTGTTTTTT. Translated: CAWSGDRVGGTGELFF.

V and J are TRBV5-1 and TRBJ2-1; the match to TRBD1 covers 7 bases. The CDR3 sequence is 15 residues long. V gave up 3 bases and J gave up 3 bases; unmatched junction bases: 6. Germline CDR1 reads SGHRS; CDR2 reads YFSETQ. CDR3 sequence reads: CASSSRQGGYNEQFF. CDR3 coding DNA: TGCGCCAGCAGCTCTCGACAGGGCGGCTACAATGAGCAGTTCTTC.

Only one count was recorded for this clone. The V gene is TRBV28, the J gene TRBJ1-2; 8 nucleotides match TRBD1. Germline V gives CDR1 MDHEN, CDR2 SYDVKM. The CDR3 is 14 residues long. The junction had 8 bases not matched to a gene; V was cut back by 4 bases and J by 7 bases. CDR3: CASSSSDRVRGYTF. CDR3 in DNA: TGTGCCAGCAGTTCATCGGACAGGGTTCGTGGCTACACCTTC.

In regard to this clone: This specimen includes other DNA sequences encoding the same CDR3. The rearrangement uses TRBV6-5 and TRBJ1-5; 7 positions agree with TRBD1. CDR1 is MNHEY, CDR2 SVGAGI, per germline. V trimming: 6 bases; J trimming: 4 bases; junction bases outside the gene matches: 9. The CDR3 contains 15 residues. CDR3 loop: CASSSTGTANQPQHF. In nucleotides, the CDR3 is TGTGCCAGCAGCTCTACCGGGACAGCGAATCAGCCCCAGCATTTT.

The V call is TRBV19, the J call TRBJ1-4; a possible D gene is TRBD1 (6 bases). Trimming pared 5 bases from V and 8 bases from J, leaving 12 bases between. This CDR3 has 13 amino acids. Germline CDR1 is LNHDA and CDR2 is SQIVND (reference sequence). CDR3 sequence (DNA): TGTGCCAGTAGTTCCAGTCAGGGGGAAAAACTGTTTTTT. Its protein is CASSSSQGEKLFF.

The rearrangement links TRBV2 to TRBJ1-5; D gene ambiguous. The CDR3 has 14 amino acids. Between the trimmed V and J ends, which lost 6 bases and 4 bases, there was a span of 13 bases. Germline-derived CDR1 and CDR2 are SNHLY and FYNNEI. CDR3 protein: CASRGPGRNQPQHF. In nucleotides, the CDR3 is TGTGCCAGCAGAGGTCCGGGTAGGAATCAGCCCCAGCATTTT.

The V call is TRBV5-5, the J call TRBJ1-1; 7 positions agree with TRBD1. Per the germline V gene, CDR1 is SGHKS and CDR2 is YYEKEE (reference sequence). This CDR3 has 19 amino acids. Trimming at V came to 0 bases and at J to 2 bases, leaving 16 bases not matched to a gene. This CDR3 reads CASSLGDGERQGFNTEAFF. CDR3 coding DNA: TGTGCCAGCAGCTTGGGGGATGGGGAACGACAGGGATTCAACACTGAAGCTTTCTTT.

The chain recombines TRBV7-9 with TRBJ2-1; TRBD1 agrees at 9 bases. V was pared by 4 bases and J by 11 bases, with 3 bases of the junction left unmatched. CDR1 SEHNR and CDR2 FQNEAQ come from the germline V gene (reference sequence). The CDR3 runs to 12 residues. The CDR3: CASSSGTGKQFF. The CDR3 DNA follows: TGTGCCAGCAGCTCAGGGACAGGGAAGCAGTTCTTC.

The chain employs TRBV4-1 and TRBJ2-3, with D possibly being TRBD2 (7 bases). The CDR3 has 16 amino acids. Per the germline V gene, CDR1 is MGHRA and CDR2 is YSYEKL. The V and J ends lost 3 bases and 5 bases respectively, with 18 bases between them. The DNA for the CDR3 is TGCGCCAGCAGCCACCGGGGGCAGCGCGGGGGAGATACGCAGTATTTT. As protein: CASSHRGQRGGDTQYF.

The chain uses TRBV7-2 and TRBJ1-1; no firm D call. The CDR3 runs to 13 residues. The germline V and J ends were trimmed by 5 bases and 6 bases, with 13 bases remaining between them. In germline, CDR1 is SGHTA, CDR2 FQGNSA. The CDR3 DNA reads TGTGCCAGCAGCCCCCCAGCGGGATCTGAAGCTTTCTTT. Protein product: CASSPPAGSEAFF.

The rearrangement joins TRBV6-1 to TRBJ2-2, with 9 nucleotides matching TRBD1. This CDR3 contains 14 residues. V gave up 10 bases and J gave up 6 bases; unmatched junction bases: 9. Germline values: CDR1 MNHNS, CDR2 SASEGT. The CDR3 loop reads CATGTGLSSGELFF. The CDR3 DNA is TGTGCCACTGGGACAGGGCTTTCTTCCGGGGAGCTGTTTTTT.

By proportion, this clone is large (0.1 to 1%). This chain uses TRBV11-3 with TRBJ2-1; D might be TRBD2 (5 bases). Per the germline V gene, CDR1 is SGHNT and CDR2 is YENEEA. V was pared by 8 bases and J by 7 bases, with 12 bases between. The CDR3 extends over 12 amino acids. The CDR3 bases are TGTGCCAGCTCCGCATGGGAGAATGAGCAGTTCTTC. Translating it yields CASSAWENEQFF.

The genes are TRBV11-3 and TRBJ2-1; weak D call: TRBD2 (6 bases). V was clipped by 8 bases and J by 4 bases, with 12 bases between them. From germline, CDR1 is SGHNT and CDR2 YENEEA. The CDR3 loop spans 13 amino acids. The CDR3 DNA is TGTGCCAGCCTCCTTAGCGGTTACAATGAGCAGTTCTTC. Translation: CASLLSGYNEQFF.